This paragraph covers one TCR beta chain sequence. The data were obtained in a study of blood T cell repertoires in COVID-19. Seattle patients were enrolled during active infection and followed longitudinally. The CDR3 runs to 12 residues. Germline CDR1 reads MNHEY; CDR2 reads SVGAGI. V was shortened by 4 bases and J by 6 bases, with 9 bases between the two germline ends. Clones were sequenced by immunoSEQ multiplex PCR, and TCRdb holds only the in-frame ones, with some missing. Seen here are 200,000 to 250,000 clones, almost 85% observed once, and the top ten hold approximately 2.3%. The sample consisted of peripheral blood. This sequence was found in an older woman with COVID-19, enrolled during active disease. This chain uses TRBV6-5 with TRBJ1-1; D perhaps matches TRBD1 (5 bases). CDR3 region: CASSSGGSEAFF. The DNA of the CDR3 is TGTGCCAGCAGTTCCGGGGGTTCTGAAGCTTTCTTT.